Shown below are 27 T cell receptor beta chains from a single sample sequenced in a study of blood T cell repertoires in COVID-19. Here immunoSEQ multiplex PCR was the method, and the copy in TCRdb shows in-frame clones only, minus some. The sample yields approximately 170,000 clones, 75% to 90% seen once. The material sequenced was peripheral blood. These receptors were collected from a woman aged 70-85 years with COVID-19, enrolled during active disease.

The rearrangement links TRBV4-2 to TRBJ2-7, with a tentative D call TRBD1 (6 bases). The V end was cut by 4 bases, the J end by 4 bases, with 17 bases between. The CDR3 length is 15 residues. Germline CDR1 and CDR2: LGHNA and YNFKEQ. CDR3 protein: CASSPGPGTQYEQYF. In DNA form, the CDR3 reads TGTGCCAGCAGCCCTGGACCAGGGACACAGTACGAGCAGTACTTC.

This clone was counted a few times. The CDR3 is CASSQGGKSQGDTQYF. CDR3 DNA: TGCGCCAGCAGCCAAGGGGGTAAAAGCCAGGGAGATACGCAGTATTTT. This chain connects TRBV4-3 to TRBJ2-3; TRBD1 might be the D (5 bases). The germline gives CDR1 LGHNA, CDR2 YSLEER. The V end was cut by 1 base, the J end by 5 bases, with 16 bases between. The CDR3 covers 16 residues.

This rearrangement joins TRBV5-1 to TRBJ1-1; a possible D gene is TRBD1 (5 bases). This CDR3 comprises 14 residues. The ends were cut back, 4 bases at V and 6 bases at J, with 16 bases in the middle. Germline V gene sequence: CDR1 SGHRS, CDR2 YFSETQ. In nucleotides, the CDR3 is TGCGCCAGCAGCCCGGGGGGTGGAGTGTCTGAAGCTTTCTTT. Protein: CASSPGGGVSEAFF. Complete variable domain (other parts from reference TRBV5-1 and TRBJ1-1): KAGVTQTPRYLIKTRGQQVTLSCSPISGHRSVSWYQQTPGQGLQFLFEYFSETQRNKGNFPGRFSGRQFSNSRSEMNVSTLELGDSALYLCASSPGGGVSEAFFGQGTRLTVV.

The chain joins TRBV6-2 or TRBV6-3 to TRBJ2-1; TRBD2 aligns across 10 bases. V was pared by 2 bases and J by 9 bases, with 16 bases of the junction left unmatched. The CDR3 has 18 residues. Germline V gives CDR1 MNHEY, CDR2 SVGEGT. The CDR3 region has the DNA TGTGCCAGCAGTTACGGGCCTAGCGGGAGTAGGTTGGATGCTGAGCAGTTCTTC. Translation gives CASSYGPSGSRLDAEQFF.

The genes are TRBV6-2 or TRBV6-3 and TRBJ2-1, with D possibly TRBD2 on 5 matching bases. V lost 5 bases, J lost 4 bases, and 12 bases lay in between. The CDR3 is 14 residues long. The germline gives CDR1 MNHEY, CDR2 SVGEGT. The CDR3 region is CASSPAGIYNEQFF. Written as DNA, the CDR3 is TGTGCCAGCAGTCCGGCGGGTATATACAATGAGCAGTTCTTC.

The gene calls are TRBV5-4 and TRBJ2-2; 11 bases align to TRBD2. The CDR3 is made up of 17 amino acids. In germline, CDR1 is SGHNT, CDR2 YYREEE (reference sequence). V shed 0 bases, J shed 4 bases, and the junction held 5 bases outside the gene matches. The CDR3 DNA is TGTGCCAGCAGCTTGGCCCTTACTAGCGGGGGCACCGGGGAGCTGTTTTTT. This sequence encodes CASSLALTSGGTGELFF.

The rearrangement joins TRBV18 to TRBJ2-5; no clear D gene. The germline V gene encodes CDR1 KGHSH and CDR2 LQKENI. The CDR3 is 14 residues long. V was shortened by 0 bases and J by 4 bases, with 9 bases between the two germline ends. CDR3 protein: CASSPPSGRETQYF. In DNA, the CDR3 is TGTGCCAGCTCACCACCTTCAGGTCGAGAGACCCAGTACTTC.

The chain employs TRBV28 and TRBJ2-2; D is perhaps TRBD1 (6 bases). V was trimmed by 1 base and J by 3 bases, leaving 12 bases between them. Germline V CDR1 and CDR2: MDHEN, SYDVKM. This CDR3 comprises 16 residues. The CDR3: CASSLSWGQDTGELFF. CDR3 bases: TGTGCCAGCAGTTTATCCTGGGGGCAAGACACCGGGGAGCTGTTTTTT. The complete variable domain, with remaining parts taken from reference TRBV28 and TRBJ2-2, reads DVKVTQSSRYLVKRTGEKVFLECVQDMDHENMFWYRQDPGLGLRLIYFSYDVKMKEKGDIPEGYSVSREKKERFSLILESASTNQTSMYLCASSLSWGQDTGELFFGEGSRLTVL.

The CDR3 is CASSLGGIYFF. The DNA for the CDR3 is TGTGCCAGCAGCTTGGGAGGGATTTACTTCTTC. This sequence joins TRBV5-6 and TRBJ2-1; TRBD2 is a possible D gene (5 bases). In germline, CDR1 is SGHDT, CDR2 YYEEEE. The CDR3 has 11 residues. Deletions cut 0 bases from V and 16 bases from J, with 11 bases between.

The chain carries TRBV24-1 and TRBJ1-5; no reliable D call. V was clipped by 3 bases and J by 2 bases, with 10 bases between them. CDR1 and CDR2 (germline): KGHDR, SFDVKD. The CDR3 length is 15 residues. This CDR3 reads CATSDAGLGNQPQHF. The CDR3 DNA is TGTGCCACCAGTGATGCCGGACTTGGCAATCAGCCCCAGCATTTT.

V is TRBV14 and J is TRBJ2-7, with a weak D call TRBD2 (7 bases). The CDR3 extends over 14 amino acids. In germline, CDR1 is SGHDN, CDR2 FVKESK. V gave up 6 bases and J gave up 2 bases, with 14 bases separating them. The CDR3 DNA follows: TGTGCCAGCAGTAAACAGGGAGGGCCCTACGAGCAGTACTTC. This sequence encodes CASSKQGGPYEQYF.

This chain connects TRBV5-1 to TRBJ2-1; 7 positions agree with TRBD2. The J segment lost 0 bases and the V segment lost 0 bases, leaving 3 bases of the junction unmatched. This CDR3 comprises 16 residues. The V gene's germline CDR1 is SGHRS and CDR2 YFSETQ. The CDR3 sequence is CASSLARGGSYNEQFF. As DNA, the CDR3 is TGCGCCAGCAGCTTGGCCCGCGGGGGCTCCTACAATGAGCAGTTCTTC. Using reference TRBV5-1 and TRBJ2-1 for the parts outside the CDR3, the full variable domain is KAGVTQTPRYLIKTRGQQVTLSCSPISGHRSVSWYQQTPGQGLQFLFEYFSETQRNKGNFPGRFSGRQFSNSRSEMNVSTLELGDSALYLCASSLARGGSYNEQFFGPGTRLTVL.

The chain's CDR3 is CASSAPTGFEKLFF. The CDR3 coding sequence is TGTGCCAGCAGCGCACCTACAGGTTTCGAAAAACTGTTTTTT. This chain connects TRBV7-2 to TRBJ1-4; a weak D match, TRBD1 (5 bases). The V and J ends lost 5 bases and 8 bases respectively, with 15 bases between them. The CDR3 length is 14 residues. Germline V gene sequence: CDR1 SGHTA, CDR2 FQGNSA.

The chain uses TRBV6-2 or TRBV6-3 and TRBJ1-5; D is perhaps TRBD1 (6 bases). Germline V gene lookup returns CDR1 MNHEY and CDR2 SVGEGT. Trimming pared 5 bases from V and 6 bases from J, leaving 17 bases between. The CDR3 runs 15 residues. The CDR3 loop reads CASSLPAGAGQPQHF. For the CDR3, the DNA is TGTGCCAGCAGTCTCCCCGCAGGGGCTGGTCAGCCCCAGCATTTT.

In this sample, this clone turned up many times. The rearrangement joins TRBV28 to TRBJ1-6; no definite D call. Germline V CDR1 and CDR2: MDHEN, SYDVKM. Trimming left V 8 bases short and J 0 bases short, with 11 bases between. The CDR3 length is 15 residues. CDR3 DNA: TGTGCCAGCCGCAAGTCGAGCTCCTATAATTCACCCCTCCACTTT. Translation gives CASRKSSSYNSPLHF.

The chain is built from TRBV18 and TRBJ2-1, with TRBD2 matching 13 bases. The germline gives CDR1 KGHSH, CDR2 LQKENI. The CDR3 contains 16 residues. V was clipped by 4 bases and J by 8 bases; unmatched bases: 8. CDR3 DNA sequence: TGTGCCAGCTCACTCACTAGCGGGAGGGCCGGGTATGAGCAGTTCTTC. Encoded protein: CASSLTSGRAGYEQFF.

The CDR3 DNA reads as TGTGCCAGCAGTGCCCCGGGACTAGGGAACAATGAGCAGTTCTTC. Protein product: CASSAPGLGNNEQFF. The rearrangement links TRBV6-2 or TRBV6-3 to TRBJ2-1, with 8 nucleotides matching TRBD2. CDR1 is MNHEY, CDR2 SVGEGT, per germline. Trimming took 5 bases from V and 5 from J; bases not matched to a gene: 8. The CDR3 is made up of 15 amino acids.

The chain couples TRBV7-3 to TRBJ2-3; weak D call: TRBD1 (7 bases). The germline CDR1 and CDR2 sequences are SGHTA and FQGTGA. V was cut by 5 bases and J by 11 bases, with 14 bases left in between. The CDR3 contains 12 residues. The CDR3 here is CASSPQGGRQYF. CDR3 DNA: TGTGCCAGCAGCCCGCAGGGGGGCAGGCAGTATTTT.

The rearrangement joins TRBV7-2 to TRBJ1-2, with D possibly matching TRBD1 (6 bases). CDR3 length: 18 residues. Deletions cut 2 bases from V and 2 bases from J, with 21 bases between. Germline values: CDR1 SGHTA, CDR2 FQGNSA. CDR3 in amino acids: CASSLTGIGGTKNYGYTF. The CDR3 DNA is TGTGCCAGCAGCTTAACAGGGATTGGGGGCACGAAGAACTATGGCTACACCTTC.

The rearrangement uses TRBV5-4 and TRBJ2-4; TRBD2 agrees at 9 bases. Germline V gene data show CDR1 as SGHNT and CDR2 as YYREEE (reference sequence). V trimming: 1 base; J trimming: 1 base; junction bases outside the gene matches: 3. The CDR3 is made up of 16 amino acids. CDR3 protein: CASSLRAGGAKNIQYF. DNA of the CDR3: TGTGCCAGCAGCTTGCGGGCGGGAGGGGCCAAAAACATTCAGTACTTC.

The V gene is TRBV6-4, the J gene TRBJ2-1; D is perhaps TRBD2 (6 bases). The CDR3 loop spans 15 amino acids. V lost 6 bases to trimming and J lost 9 bases, with 21 bases between them. Looked up from germline, CDR1 is MRHNA and CDR2 is SNTAGT. The CDR3 bases are TGTGCCAGCAGGGTGGTGGGGAGGCCTTCAAGTGAGCAGTTCTTC. It is translated as CASRVVGRPSSEQFF.

CDR3 nucleotides: TGCAGTGCTAGTAGGATCGTAACAGGGGGCAATCAGCCCCAGCATTTT. Translation: CSASRIVTGGNQPQHF. This chain connects TRBV20-1 to TRBJ1-5; 7 bases map to TRBD1. The V gene's germline CDR1 is DFQATT and CDR2 SNEGSKA (reference sequence). The ends lost 3 bases at V and 2 bases at J; junction bases unmatched: 10. The CDR3 runs 16 residues.

The V gene is TRBV24-1, the J gene TRBJ1-3; D ambiguous. V was clipped by 4 bases and J by 0 bases, with 6 bases between them. The germline gives CDR1 KGHDR, CDR2 SFDVKD. This CDR3 comprises 14 residues. CDR3 in amino acids: CATSDPSSGNTIYF. The CDR3 DNA follows: TGTGCCACCAGTGACCCTAGCTCTGGAAACACCATATATTTT.

The rearrangement links TRBV28 to TRBJ2-7; D is perhaps TRBD1 (6 bases). Germline V gives CDR1 MDHEN, CDR2 SYDVKM. Trimming pared 1 base from V and 4 bases from J, leaving 11 bases between. CDR3 length equals 14 residues. CDR3: CASSLFSGEYEQYF. CDR3 nucleotide sequence: TGTGCCAGCAGTTTATTCTCAGGGGAGTACGAGCAGTACTTC.

The J gene is TRBJ1-1, the V gene TRBV7-2, with D perhaps matching TRBD1 (6 bases). V was clipped by 5 bases and J by 5 bases, with 12 bases between them. Germline V gene data show CDR1 as SGHTA and CDR2 as FQGNSA. The CDR3 has 13 residues. The DNA of the CDR3 is TGTGCCAGCAGCCTTACAGGGTTTACTGAAGCTTTCTTT. It specifies CASSLTGFTEAFF.

The sample holds a few counts of this clone. The chain has TRBV18 and TRBJ1-5, with unresolved D. The CDR3 has 15 amino acids. V gave up 4 bases and J gave up 3 bases, with 13 bases separating them. Germline-derived CDR1 and CDR2 are KGHSH and LQKENI. Written as DNA, the CDR3 is TGTGCCAGCTCACGAGGAGGGCCCAACAATCAGCCCCAGCATTTT. It codes for CASSRGGPNNQPQHF.

V and J are TRBV2 and TRBJ1-1; D is possibly TRBD1 (5 bases). The CDR3 spans 13 residues. The germline V and J ends were trimmed by 7 bases and 4 bases, with 13 bases remaining between them. Germline V CDR1 and CDR2: SNHLY, FYNNEI. The CDR3 nucleotides are TGTGCCAGCACCTCGGGGGGGGTCACTGAAGCTTTCTTT. Amino acid sequence: CASTSGGVTEAFF. Full variable domain (remainder filled in from reference TRBV2 and TRBJ1-1): EPEVTQTPSHQVTQMGQEVILRCVPISNHLYFYWYRQILGQKVEFLVSFYNNEISEKSEIFDDQFSVERPDGSNFTLKIRSTKLEDSAMYFCASTSGGVTEAFFGQGTRLTVV.